The 28 T cell receptor beta chains below were found in one sample sequenced in a study of OX40 agonist ivuxolimab in advanced cancers. Produced via immunoSEQ multiplex PCR; TCRdb's table is partial and in-frame only. Of approximately 100,000 clones in the sample, about four fifths are singletons; the top ten hold 5.5%. The sequenced sample was CD4+ or CD8+ T cells sorted from blood, obtained in a trial of the OX40 agonist ivuxolimab. The origin of the receptors is an adult with an advanced solid tumor such as melanoma, head and neck, liver or kidney cancer.

The chain recombines TRBV6-6 with TRBJ2-2, with D perhaps being TRBD1 or TRBD2 (6 bases each). Germline-derived CDR1 and CDR2 are MNHNY and SVGAGI (reference sequence). The V end was cut by 7 bases, the J end by 6 bases, with 18 bases between. The CDR3 spans 15 residues. The CDR3, as DNA: TGTGCCAGCACCCACGGGGGCAGGCAACCCGGGGAGCTGTTTTTT. Translating it yields CASTHGGRQPGELFF.

The chain is built from TRBV14 and TRBJ2-7; D uncertain. The CDR3 contains 13 residues. Trimming cost V 4 bases and J 6 bases, with 13 bases left between them. In germline, CDR1 is SGHDN, CDR2 FVKESK. The CDR3 coding sequence is TGTGCCAGCAGCCTCGTAAGAGGTGGCGAGCAGTACTTC. Residues: CASSLVRGGEQYF.

This clone was picked up a small number of times. This sequence joins TRBV7-9 and TRBJ2-1; D is ambiguous. Trimming left V 11 bases short and J 0 bases short, with 11 bases between. Germline values: CDR1 SEHNR, CDR2 FQNEAQ (reference sequence). This CDR3 region has 13 residues. As DNA, the CDR3 is TGTGCCGGTGGAAGCCGCTCCTACAATGAGCAGTTCTTC. Translated: CAGGSRSYNEQFF.

This clone came up a few times. The rearrangement joins TRBV18 to TRBJ2-7; 8 bases map to TRBD2. V shed 2 bases, J shed 3 bases, and the junction held 3 bases outside the gene matches. Germline CDR1 and CDR2: KGHSH and LQKENI. CDR3 length: 14 amino acids. The CDR3 DNA sequence: TGTGCCAGCTCACCAGCCACTAGCGGCTACGAGCAGTACTTC. Amino acid sequence: CASSPATSGYEQYF.

This clone is judged large. This chain links TRBV7-9 with TRBJ1-2, with TRBD1 matching over 7 bases. The germline V gene encodes CDR1 SEHNR and CDR2 FQNEAQ (reference sequence). V trimming: 5 bases; J trimming: 2 bases; junction bases outside the gene matches: 5. This CDR3 has 14 amino acids. CDR3 sequence (DNA): TGTGCCAGCAGCCGTGGGACAGCGAACTATGGCTACACCTTC. It yields the protein CASSRGTANYGYTF.

This clone was seen once. The V and J genes are TRBV6-1 and TRBJ2-7; possibly TRBD1 for D (5 bases). Germline V gives CDR1 MNHNS, CDR2 SASEGT. The CDR3 is made up of 15 amino acids. The germline V and J ends were trimmed by 1 base and 2 bases, with 12 bases remaining between them. CDR3 bases: TGTGCCAGCAGTGAAGGGGCAGACAGTACCTACGAGCAGTACTTC. Translation: CASSEGADSTYEQYF.

With regard to this clone: The junction shows a germline mismatch at one end, possibly a read error. The CDR3 nucleotides are TGTGCCAGCAGCTTAGGGCAGGGACTCTACTTT. It is translated as CASSLGQGLYF. This rearrangement joins TRBV7-9 to TRBJ1-1; TRBD1 might be the D (5 bases). Germline CDR1 is SEHNR and CDR2 is FQNEAQ (reference sequence). The CDR3 extends over 11 amino acids.

This clone was recorded a few times. One end of the junction does not line up with germline, which may come from a read error. The J gene is TRBJ1-2, the V gene TRBV19, with 7 nucleotides matching TRBD1. Germline CDR1 LNHDA, CDR2 SQIVND (reference sequence). This CDR3 contains 14 residues. The CDR3 reads CASYDRDSPSGLHF. The DNA of the CDR3 is TGTGCCAGTTACGACCGGGACAGTCCTTCGGGGCTGCACTTC.

The gene calls are TRBV13 and TRBJ1-3, with D hard to call. V lost 5 bases and J lost 0, with 14 bases in between. CDR1 and CDR2 from the germline V gene are PRHDT and FYEKMQ (reference sequence). The CDR3 runs to 16 residues. The CDR3, as DNA: TGTGCCAGCAGCCCACGGCAGTCTTTCTCTGGAAACACCATATATTTT. It translates to CASSPRQSFSGNTIYF.

This clone was found once. The J gene is TRBJ2-7, the V gene TRBV7-9; 11 nucleotides line up with TRBD1. Per germline, CDR1 SEHNR and CDR2 FQNEAQ (reference sequence). This CDR3 contains 15 residues. V lost 5 bases, J lost 3 bases, and 6 bases stayed unmatched. CDR3 DNA sequence: TGTGCCAGCAGCCCGGACAGGGGGCGCTTCTACGAGCAGTACTTC. Amino acids: CASSPDRGRFYEQYF.

Of note for this clone: The same CDR3 also results from other DNA sequences found in this sample. This rearrangement joins TRBV6-6 to TRBJ2-3; D uncertain. Germline-derived CDR1 and CDR2 are MNHNY and SVGAGI (reference sequence). Trimming left V 7 bases short and J 1 base short, with 12 bases between. This CDR3 comprises 14 residues. The CDR3 region is CASNQLSRTDTQYF. Here the CDR3 DNA reads TGTGCCAGCAACCAACTCAGCCGCACAGATACGCAGTATTTT.

The rearrangement joins TRBV5-6 to TRBJ1-4; the D gene is possibly TRBD1 (5 bases). There are 13 residues in the CDR3. V shed 0 bases and J shed 8 bases, with 8 bases lying between them. In germline, CDR1 is SGHDT, CDR2 YYEEEE. CDR3 sequence reads: CASSLGTTEKLFF. The CDR3 bases are TGTGCCAGCAGCTTGGGGACAACCGAAAAACTGTTTTTT.

This sequence joins TRBV19 and TRBJ1-3; a possible D gene is TRBD1 (6 bases). Looked up from germline, CDR1 is LNHDA and CDR2 is SQIVND (reference sequence). The CDR3 covers 15 residues. V lost 3 bases, J lost 1 base, and 10 bases lay in between. CDR3 sequence (DNA): TGTGCCAGTAGTATCCGGACAGTTTCTGGAAACACCATATATTTT. Its protein is CASSIRTVSGNTIYF.

This chain connects TRBV19 to TRBJ1-2; D is possibly TRBD1 (5 bases). V was trimmed by 2 bases and J by 3 bases, leaving 10 bases between them. This CDR3 comprises 14 residues. The germline gives CDR1 LNHDA, CDR2 SQIVND (reference sequence). The CDR3 loop is CASSITPRDYGYTF. The CDR3 DNA is TGTGCCAGTAGTATAACACCCAGGGACTATGGCTACACCTTC. Supplemented by reference TRBV19 and TRBJ1-2, the full variable domain reads DGGITQSPKYLFRKEGQNVTLSCEQNLNHDAMYWYRQDPGQGLRLIYYSQIVNDFQKGDIAEGYSVSREKKESFPLTVTSAQKNPTAFYLCASSITPRDYGYTFGSGTRLTVV.

The chain recombines TRBV7-9 with TRBJ2-7; D is unresolved. The V end lost 3 bases, the J end lost 6 bases, and 12 bases lay between the germline ends. The germline gives CDR1 SEHNR, CDR2 FQNEAQ (reference sequence). This CDR3 spans 13 amino acids. The CDR3 bases are TGTGCCAGCAGCTTCCCGTCTAAAGGCGAGCAGTACTTC. Translated, it gives CASSFPSKGEQYF.

As DNA, the CDR3 is TGTGCCACCCTACAGGAGGCGAACACCGGGGAGCTGTTTTTT. Protein sequence: CATLQEANTGELFF. This sequence joins TRBV6-1 and TRBJ2-2; D assignment may be TRBD1 or TRBD2 (5 bases each). V was pared by 10 bases and J by 0 bases, with 12 bases between. This CDR3 contains 14 residues. The germline V gene has CDR1 MNHNS and CDR2 SASEGT.

This clone was recorded only once. The rearrangement joins TRBV19 to TRBJ1-1; TRBD1 matches 7 bases. V trimming: 0 bases; J trimming: 1 base; junction bases outside the gene matches: 2. Germline CDR1 reads LNHDA; CDR2 reads SQIVND (reference sequence). CDR3 length: 15 residues. The DNA of the CDR3 is TGTGCCAGTAGTATAGACAACAGGGGGAACACTGAAGCTTTCTTT. It codes for CASSIDNRGNTEAFF.

The rearrangement links TRBV7-8 to TRBJ2-2; D call uncertain. Germline assignment: CDR1 SGHVS and CDR2 FQNEAQ. Trimming took 5 bases from V and 9 from J, leaving 13 bases between them. CDR3 size: 13 residues. As DNA, the CDR3 is TGTGCCAGCAGCCTCCCGGTGCTACGGGAGCTGTTTTTT. Translated: CASSLPVLRELFF.

The chain combines TRBV30 with TRBJ1-4; tentatively, D is TRBD1 (5 bases). The CDR3 runs to 14 residues. In germline, CDR1 is GTSNPN, CDR2 SVGIG (reference sequence). The germline V and J ends were trimmed by 4 bases and 10 bases, with 19 bases remaining between them. This CDR3 is CAWNLRDGLSKLFF. CDR3 nucleotides: TGTGCCTGGAATCTCCGGGACGGGCTTTCAAAACTGTTTTTT.

J is TRBJ2-7 and V is TRBV7-9; possibly TRBD1 for D (6 bases). Per germline, CDR1 SEHNR and CDR2 FQNEAQ (reference sequence). V shed 4 bases and J shed 5 bases, with 9 bases lying between them. This CDR3 is 12 amino acids long. In DNA form, the CDR3 reads TGTGCCAGCAGCTGGCCAGGGGACGAGCAGTACTTC. Amino acids: CASSWPGDEQYF.

This sequence joins TRBV6-1 and TRBJ2-1, with TRBD1 identical over 10 bases. CDR3 length: 15 amino acids. The junction had 7 bases not matched to a gene; V was cut back by 7 bases and J by 4 bases. Germline values: CDR1 MNHNS, CDR2 SASEGT. CDR3 sequence (DNA): TGTGCCAGCACCCAAGACAGGGGGCCTTACAATGAGCAGTTCTTC. Its protein product is CASTQDRGPYNEQFF.

The chain couples TRBV6-6 to TRBJ2-7, with 9 positions matching TRBD1. This CDR3 comprises 15 residues. From germline, CDR1 is MNHNY and CDR2 SVGAGI (reference sequence). The V gene end was trimmed by 6 bases and the J gene end by 1 base; junction bases not matched to a gene: 7. CDR3 DNA: TGTGCCAGCAGAAGAGACAGGGGGGCTTCCTACGAGCAGTACTTC. This sequence encodes CASRRDRGASYEQYF.

This clone was detected once. The V gene is TRBV7-3, the J gene TRBJ2-7; no reliable D call. Per germline, CDR1 SGHTA and CDR2 FQGTGA. Trimming took off 5 bases at V and 0 bases at J, with 8 bases between the two ends. This CDR3 is 13 amino acids long. The chain's CDR3 is CASSIYTSYEQYF. CDR3 sequence (DNA): TGTGCCAGCAGCATCTATACCTCCTACGAGCAGTACTTC.

In this sample, this clone turned up many times. The J gene is TRBJ1-5, the V gene TRBV7-2, with D hard to call. This CDR3 is 14 amino acids long. Germline CDR1 reads SGHTA; CDR2 reads FQGNSA. Trimming removed 3 bases from V and 7 bases from J, with 13 bases in between. The CDR3 is CASSFALVEQPQHF. The CDR3 DNA is TGTGCCAGCAGCTTTGCTTTAGTGGAGCAGCCCCAGCATTTT.

The chain combines TRBV6-1 with TRBJ1-4; weak D call: TRBD1 (5 bases). The germline CDR1 and CDR2 sequences are MNHNS and SASEGT. The length of the CDR3 is 15 residues. Trimming took off 1 base at V and 3 bases at J, with 9 bases between the two ends. CDR3 bases: TGTGCCAGCAGTGAAGGAGGGACCGCTAATGAAAAACTGTTTTTT. This translates into CASSEGGTANEKLFF.

This clone was observed a few times. The rearrangement joins TRBV19 to TRBJ1-2; D is possibly TRBD1 (5 bases). CDR1 LNHDA and CDR2 SQIVND come from the germline V gene (reference sequence). The CDR3 length is 13 residues. Trimming stripped 8 bases from V and 4 bases from J, with 14 bases between. In DNA form, the CDR3 reads TGTGCCAGTCGGTCGGGGGGATTCTATGGCTACACCTTC. Translated, it gives CASRSGGFYGYTF.

The V call is TRBV11-2, the J call TRBJ2-1; 8 bases are shared with TRBD2. J gave up 8 bases and V 8 bases, and 8 bases lay outside the gene matches. The CDR3 covers 13 residues. The germline V gene has CDR1 SGHAT and CDR2 FQNNGV. The CDR3 here is CASGISGAYEQFF. The CDR3 coding sequence is TGTGCCAGCGGCATTAGCGGGGCATATGAGCAGTTCTTC.

The chain has TRBV7-6 and TRBJ1-4, with a tentative D call TRBD1 (5 bases). The V end was cut by 6 bases, the J end by 7 bases, with 12 bases between. The CDR3 covers 13 residues. Germline V gene sequence: CDR1 SGHVS, CDR2 FNYEAQ. The CDR3 here is CASRGQDTEKLFF. In DNA form, the CDR3 reads TGTGCCAGCAGAGGACAAGATACTGAAAAACTGTTTTTT.